Here is one TCR beta chain with its context. This sample is drawn from a study of beta chain features in type 1 diabetes. The whole isolated RNA underwent reverse transcription, so sequencing captured expressed TCRB transcripts. There were several million reads on average in the naive, central memory and regulatory T cell samples. Profiling relied on immunoSEQ multiplex PCR, and the TCRdb table lists in-frame clones only, not all of them. The table includes 400,000 to 550,000 clones, about an eighth detected once. One heparinised blood draw averaging approximately 120 mL was given by each donor. With 8 bases removed from V and 4 bases from J, the gap between germline ends came to 11 bases. The length of the CDR3 is 12 residues. Looked up from germline, CDR1 is MDHEN and CDR2 is SYDVKM.

The sample comprised naive CD4+ T cells from blood. This chain uses TRBV28 with TRBJ2-5; D is possibly TRBD2 (5 bases). The origin of this receptor is a young woman in good health. The CDR3 spells CASLRRGETQYF. CDR3 sequence (DNA): TGTGCCAGCCTTCGCCGGGGAGAGACCCAGTACTTC.